This T cell receptor (beta chain) was observed in a study of T-cell reconstitution after alpha-beta-depleted transplantation in children. Researchers prepared the TCRbeta library using unique molecular identifiers, the study reports. One entry per CDR3 protein results from TCRdb running MiXCR on the PCR reads. The table has a few hundred thousand distinct CDR3 sequences, 25% to 30% seen once. Trimming cost V 1 base and J 0 bases, with 11 bases left between them. The germline V gene encodes CDR1 SGHNT and CDR2 YYREEE (reference sequence). The CDR3 has 16 amino acids. General study results and limits: Elevated TCRbeta diversity at day 60 was traced, in some patients, to surviving recipient T cells and thymic progenitors. When one year had passed after transplant, most T-cell counts and diversity came from newly produced T cells. Reportedly, roughly two months post-transplant, alpha-beta T cells arose from several hundred expanded graft clones.

Note on this clonotype: Antigen unknown.

The starting material was PBMCs, obtained before TCRalphabeta/CD19-depleted stem cell transplant. The origin of this receptor is a boy under two years old with Wiskott-Aldrich syndrome, due to receive a stem cell transplant. The chain combines TRBV5-4 with TRBJ1-3; D remains ambiguous. The DNA of the CDR3 is TGTGCCAGCAGCTTGAGGATGGGCAGCTCTGGAAACACCATATATTTT. Translation: CASSLRMGSSGNTIYF.